Listed here are 28 T cell receptor beta chains from one sample, sequenced in a study of blood T cell repertoires in COVID-19. Sequenced by immunoSEQ multiplex PCR; TCRdb stores in-frame clones only, minus some. The sample lists roughly 250,000 clones, about nine tenths seen once, with around 3% in the top ten. Sequencing was carried out using PBMCs or T cells enriched from blood (not recorded which). These receptors all stem from a woman in her fifties or sixties who had recovered from COVID-19.

The rearrangement uses TRBV27 and TRBJ1-1; 7 bases are a match to TRBD1. The germline V gene has CDR1 MNHEY and CDR2 SMNVEV (reference sequence). The CDR3 runs 13 residues. V was pared by 7 bases and J by 3 bases, with 5 bases of the junction left unmatched. CDR3 nucleotide sequence: TGTGCCAGCAATCAACAGGGGTACACTGAAGCTTTCTTT. It specifies CASNQQGYTEAFF.

The chain carries TRBV9 and TRBJ1-2, with no clear D. The CDR3 sequence is 14 residues long. Germline V gene sequence: CDR1 SGDLS, CDR2 YYNGEE. V was pared by 4 bases and J by 4 bases, with 14 bases between. As DNA, the CDR3 is TGTGCCAGCAGCCCCACGGAGGGTGGCTATGGCTACACCTTC. It codes for CASSPTEGGYGYTF.

The gene calls are TRBV28 and TRBJ2-5, with 8 bases aligning to TRBD2. Germline lookup yields CDR1 MDHEN and CDR2 SYDVKM. This CDR3 spans 15 amino acids. With V trimmed by 2 bases and J by 2 bases, 4 bases remained unmatched. The CDR3: CASSLTSGGQETQYF. The CDR3 nucleotides are TGTGCCAGCAGTTTAACTAGCGGAGGGCAAGAGACCCAGTACTTC.

V and J are TRBV5-1 and TRBJ1-4; D might be TRBD1 (6 bases). Looked up from germline, CDR1 is SGHRS and CDR2 is YFSETQ. Deletions cut 0 bases from V and 0 bases from J, with 9 bases between. This CDR3 is built from 16 residues. CDR3 amino acids: CASSLGDTSTNEKLFF. In DNA, the CDR3 is TGCGCCAGCAGCTTGGGGGACACTTCAACTAATGAAAAACTGTTTTTT. Full variable domain (outside the CDR3, taken from reference TRBV5-1 and TRBJ1-4): KAGVTQTPRYLIKTRGQQVTLSCSPISGHRSVSWYQQTPGQGLQFLFEYFSETQRNKGNFPGRFSGRQFSNSRSEMNVSTLELGDSALYLCASSLGDTSTNEKLFFGSGTQLSVL.

This rearrangement joins TRBV19 to TRBJ2-5; D is perhaps TRBD2 (6 bases). Trimming cost V 6 bases and J 2 bases, with 13 bases left between them. The CDR3 has 14 amino acids. Per germline, CDR1 LNHDA and CDR2 SQIVND (reference sequence). The CDR3 region has the DNA TGTGCCAGTAGGCGGGACTCACAACAAGAGACCCAGTACTTC. It is translated as CASRRDSQQETQYF.

J is TRBJ1-2 and V is TRBV7-9; 9 positions agree with TRBD1. Looked up from germline, CDR1 is SEHNR and CDR2 is FQNEAQ (reference sequence). The CDR3 spans 13 residues. Losses at the gene ends were 3 bases for V and 8 bases for J; bases not matched to a gene: 4. CDR3 sequence (DNA): TGTGCCAGCAGCTTCGGGACAGGGTCCGGCTACACCTTC. Encoded protein: CASSFGTGSGYTF. Combining the CDR3 with reference TRBV7-9 and TRBJ1-2 gives the whole variable domain DTGVSQNPRHKITKRGQNVTFRCDPISEHNRLYWYRQTLGQGPEFLTYFQNEAQLEKSRLLSDRFSAERPKGSFSTLEIQRTEQGDSAMYLCASSFGTGSGYTFGSGTRLTVV.

The gene calls are TRBV2 and TRBJ2-7, with D possibly TRBD1 on 5 matching bases. Germline CDR1 SNHLY, CDR2 FYNNEI. V lost 2 bases, J lost 5 bases, and 13 bases lay in between. There are 14 residues in the CDR3. CDR3 sequence (DNA): TGTGCCAGCAGTGAATATAGGGGTTTCAACGAGCAGTACTTC. Translation: CASSEYRGFNEQYF. The entire variable domain, with the rest obtained from reference TRBV2 and TRBJ2-7, is as follows: EPEVTQTPSHQVTQMGQEVILRCVPISNHLYFYWYRQILGQKVEFLVSFYNNEISEKSEIFDDQFSVERPDGSNFTLKIRSTKLEDSAMYFCASSEYRGFNEQYFGPGTRLTVT.

The chain recombines TRBV19 with TRBJ2-1; TRBD1 matches 9 bases. The CDR3 totals 16 residues. V lost 4 bases to trimming and J lost 4 bases; unmatched junction nucleotides: 8. The germline CDR1 and CDR2 sequences are LNHDA and SQIVND (reference sequence). The CDR3 sequence is CASSKPGQGFYNEQFF. The DNA of the CDR3 is TGTGCCAGTAGTAAACCGGGACAGGGTTTTTACAATGAGCAGTTCTTC. Using reference TRBV19 and TRBJ2-1 for the parts outside the CDR3, the full variable domain is DGGITQSPKYLFRKEGQNVTLSCEQNLNHDAMYWYRQDPGQGLRLIYYSQIVNDFQKGDIAEGYSVSREKKESFPLTVTSAQKNPTAFYLCASSKPGQGFYNEQFFGPGTRLTVL.

The chain uses TRBV7-2 and TRBJ1-4, with TRBD1 identical over 7 bases. The germline CDR1 and CDR2 sequences are SGHTA and FQGNSA. The V gene end was trimmed by 2 bases and the J gene end by 1 base; junction bases not matched to a gene: 7. This CDR3 has 17 amino acids. Written as DNA, the CDR3 is TGTGCCAGCAGCTTAATGAGGGGGCAGGGAACTAATGAAAAACTGTTTTTT. Translating gives CASSLMRGQGTNEKLFF.

This clone was recorded only once. The CDR3 nucleotides read TGTGCCATCGAGACTGGATACAATGAGCAGTTCTTC. It encodes CAIETGYNEQFF. The chain has TRBV7-9 and TRBJ2-1; D is unresolved. There are 12 residues in the CDR3. Per the germline V gene, CDR1 is SEHNR and CDR2 is FQNEAQ (reference sequence). Trimming shortened V by 10 bases and J by 4 bases, and 11 bases separated the two germline ends.

In its sample, this clone was seen once. This chain links TRBV15 with TRBJ1-4; the match to TRBD1 covers 9 bases. This CDR3 spans 13 amino acids. Germline V gives CDR1 LNHNV, CDR2 YYDKDF (reference sequence). V lost 9 bases to trimming and J lost 7 bases; unmatched junction nucleotides: 6. DNA for the CDR3: TGTGCCACTGCACAGGGGGCGTTTGAAAAACTGTTTTTT. It is translated as CATAQGAFEKLFF.

The chain links TRBV6-2 or TRBV6-3 to TRBJ2-7; weak D call: TRBD2 (5 bases). CDR3 length equals 15 residues. Germline lookup yields CDR1 MNHEY and CDR2 SVGEGT. V was trimmed by 2 bases and J by 0 bases, leaving 11 bases between them. In nucleotides, the CDR3 is TGTGCCAGCAGTTACGAGGGCTGGTTCTCCTACGAGCAGTACTTC. Its protein is CASSYEGWFSYEQYF.

V usage is TRBV7-2 and J usage is TRBJ2-1; TRBD2 agrees at 11 bases. CDR1 SGHTA and CDR2 FQGNSA come from the germline V gene. V lost 5 bases, J lost 10 bases, and 13 bases stayed unmatched. This CDR3 contains 16 residues. CDR3 in amino acids: CASSVLAGGPPVEQFF. CDR3 bases: TGTGCCAGCAGCGTCCTAGCGGGAGGTCCGCCCGTAGAGCAGTTCTTC.

J is TRBJ1-1 and V is TRBV19; D is unresolved. Germline V gene lookup returns CDR1 LNHDA and CDR2 SQIVND (reference sequence). The CDR3 extends over 15 amino acids. Between the trimmed V and J ends, which lost 7 bases and 5 bases, there was a span of 20 bases. Here the CDR3 reads CASIHGYMGETEAFF. As DNA, the CDR3 is TGTGCCAGTATTCATGGGTATATGGGAGAGACTGAAGCTTTCTTT.

The CDR3 DNA follows: TGTGCCAGCAGTTTGTTTTCCGATAACAGGGGGCAGACCCAGTACTTC. Translation: CASSLFSDNRGQTQYF. The V and J genes are TRBV28 and TRBJ2-5; 9 bases line up with TRBD1. V trimming: 3 bases; J trimming: 6 bases; junction bases outside the gene matches: 11. The CDR3 has 16 amino acids. Per germline, CDR1 MDHEN and CDR2 SYDVKM.

On this clone: This sample includes further DNA sequences coding for the same CDR3. The CDR3 bases are TGTGCCAGCAGCCAAGGGGACAGGGGCAATCAGCCCCAGCATTTT. This gives the protein CASSQGDRGNQPQHF. The chain links TRBV3-1 (or the pseudogene TRBV3-2) to TRBJ1-5, with 9 positions matching TRBD1. Germline V gene data show CDR1 as LGHDT and CDR2 as YNNKEL (reference sequence). V dropped 1 base and J dropped 2; count of bases not matched to a gene: 0. This CDR3 contains 15 residues.

The V gene is TRBV28, the J gene TRBJ1-5; weak D call: TRBD1 (6 bases). Germline values: CDR1 MDHEN, CDR2 SYDVKM. The CDR3 is made up of 14 amino acids. V gave up 5 bases and J gave up 3 bases, with 11 bases separating them. The DNA of the CDR3 is TGTGCCAGCAGTCCGGGGGGCAACAATCAGCCCCAGCATTTT. It specifies CASSPGGNNQPQHF.

The V and J genes are TRBV9 and TRBJ1-2, with a weak D call TRBD1 (5 bases). The CDR3 spans 14 residues. V shed 4 bases and J shed 8 bases, with 18 bases lying between them. CDR1 is SGDLS and CDR2 is YYNGEE in the germline V gene. CDR3 nucleotide sequence: TGTGCCAGCAGCCTAGGACATGGCACCTTCGGCTACACCTTC. It yields the protein CASSLGHGTFGYTF.

This clone was detected many times. This chain joins TRBV19 and TRBJ1-3; D not certain. The CDR3 covers 13 residues. Per the germline V gene, CDR1 is LNHDA and CDR2 is SQIVND (reference sequence). V shed 4 bases and J shed 0 bases, with 4 bases lying between them. CDR3 residues: CASSTNSGNTIYF. Here the CDR3 DNA reads TGTGCCAGTAGTACCAACTCTGGAAACACCATATATTTT.

The gene calls are TRBV12-5 and TRBJ1-2; 8 bases match TRBD1. V was clipped by 6 bases and J by 7 bases; unmatched bases: 7. The CDR3 totals 13 residues. Germline V gene data show CDR1 as LGHNT and CDR2 as FRNRAP. CDR3 nucleotides: TGTGCTAGTGGGAAAGGACAGGGCGGTGGCTACACCTTC. This encodes CASGKGQGGGYTF.

The rearrangement uses TRBV4-2 and TRBJ1-4, with D unresolved. Trimming took off 0 bases at V and 0 bases at J, with 5 bases between the two ends. The CDR3 is 15 residues long. CDR1 is LGHNA and CDR2 is YNFKEQ in the germline V gene. The DNA of the CDR3 is TGTGCCAGCAGCCAAGACCCTGCAACTAATGAAAAACTGTTTTTT. This sequence encodes CASSQDPATNEKLFF.

The V gene is TRBV6-1, the J gene TRBJ1-5; TRBD1 aligns across 9 bases. The CDR3 sequence is 14 residues long. V dropped 1 base and J dropped 9; count of bases not matched to a gene: 4. Germline-derived CDR1 and CDR2 are MNHNS and SASEGT. DNA for the CDR3: TGTGCCAGCAGTGAAGGACAGGGGGGAACGCCCCAGCATTTT. This codes for CASSEGQGGTPQHF.

The V call is TRBV7-8, the J call TRBJ1-3; TRBD1 matches at 7 bases. CDR3 length: 18 amino acids. Per germline, CDR1 SGHVS and CDR2 FQNEAQ. The V gene end was trimmed by 1 base and the J gene end by 2 bases; junction bases not matched to a gene: 11. The CDR3 here is CASSLGILRQGAGNTIYF. CDR3 DNA: TGTGCCAGCAGCTTAGGTATATTGAGACAGGGAGCTGGAAACACCATATATTTT.

The chain has TRBV19 and TRBJ2-1; D unclear. The length of the CDR3 is 12 residues. In germline, CDR1 is LNHDA, CDR2 SQIVND (reference sequence). Trimming pared 7 bases from V and 6 bases from J, leaving 10 bases between. The CDR3 loop is CASTSSGNEQFF. DNA for the CDR3: TGTGCCAGTACTTCGTCGGGCAATGAGCAGTTCTTC. The full variable domain, rest sourced from reference TRBV19 and TRBJ2-1, is DGGITQSPKYLFRKEGQNVTLSCEQNLNHDAMYWYRQDPGQGLRLIYYSQIVNDFQKGDIAEGYSVSREKKESFPLTVTSAQKNPTAFYLCASTSSGNEQFFGPGTRLTVL.

This chain joins TRBV19 and TRBJ1-5; TRBD1 is a possible D gene (6 bases). The CDR3 runs to 17 residues. Trimming stripped 3 bases from V and 0 bases from J, with 15 bases between. CDR1 is LNHDA and CDR2 is SQIVND in the germline V gene (reference sequence). CDR3 loop: CASSMALRDNSNQPQHF. Written as DNA, the CDR3 is TGTGCCAGTAGTATGGCTCTTCGGGACAATAGCAATCAGCCCCAGCATTTT.

The rearrangement joins TRBV20-1 to TRBJ1-2, with D possibly matching TRBD1 (6 bases). The CDR3 loop spans 13 amino acids. Per the germline V gene, CDR1 is DFQATT and CDR2 is SNEGSKA (reference sequence). Trimming removed 3 bases from V and 8 bases from J, with 16 bases in between. The CDR3 nucleotides read TGCAGTGCTAGTTTGGGGCAGGGGCGCGGCTACACCTTC. It yields the protein CSASLGQGRGYTF.

V gene TRBV11-2 combines with J gene TRBJ2-1; D is possibly TRBD2 (5 bases). V lost 1 base, J lost 0 bases, and 7 bases lay in between. The germline V gene has CDR1 SGHAT and CDR2 FQNNGV. The CDR3 consists of 15 residues. CDR3 sequence reads: CASSLGAVSYNEQFF. The DNA for the CDR3 is TGTGCCAGCAGCTTAGGAGCGGTCTCCTACAATGAGCAGTTCTTC.

This clone was detected only once. The V and J genes are TRBV28 and TRBJ1-2, with unresolved D. The V gene's germline CDR1 is MDHEN and CDR2 SYDVKM. Between the trimmed V and J ends, which lost 2 bases and 2 bases, there was a span of 9 bases. The CDR3 totals 14 residues. This CDR3 is CASSLPHGNYGYTF. The DNA for the CDR3 is TGTGCCAGCAGTTTACCCCACGGGAACTATGGCTACACCTTC.